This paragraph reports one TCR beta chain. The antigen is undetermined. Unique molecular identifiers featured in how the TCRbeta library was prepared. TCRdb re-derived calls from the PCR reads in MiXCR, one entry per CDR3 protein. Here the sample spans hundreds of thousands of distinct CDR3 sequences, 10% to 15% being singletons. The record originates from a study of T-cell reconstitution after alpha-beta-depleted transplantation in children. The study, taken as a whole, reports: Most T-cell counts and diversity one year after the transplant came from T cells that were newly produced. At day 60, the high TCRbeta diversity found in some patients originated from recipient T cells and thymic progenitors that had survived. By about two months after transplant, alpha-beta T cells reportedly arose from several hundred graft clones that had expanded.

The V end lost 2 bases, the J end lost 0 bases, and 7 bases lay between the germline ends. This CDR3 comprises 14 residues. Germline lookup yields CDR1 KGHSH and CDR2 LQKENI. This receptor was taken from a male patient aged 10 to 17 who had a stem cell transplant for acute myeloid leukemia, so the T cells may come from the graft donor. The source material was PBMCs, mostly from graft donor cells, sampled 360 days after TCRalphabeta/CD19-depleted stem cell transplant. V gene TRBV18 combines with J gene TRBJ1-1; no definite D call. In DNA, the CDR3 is TGTGCCAGCTCACCATTGGTCCTGAACACTGAAGCTTTCTTT. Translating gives CASSPLVLNTEAFF. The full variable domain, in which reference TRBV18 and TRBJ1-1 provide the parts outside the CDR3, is NAGVMQNPRHLVRRRGQEARLRCSPMKGHSHVYWYRQLPEEGLKFMVYLQKENIIDESGMPKERFSAEFPKEGPSILRIQQVVRGDSAAYFCASSPLVLNTEAFFGQGTRLTVV.